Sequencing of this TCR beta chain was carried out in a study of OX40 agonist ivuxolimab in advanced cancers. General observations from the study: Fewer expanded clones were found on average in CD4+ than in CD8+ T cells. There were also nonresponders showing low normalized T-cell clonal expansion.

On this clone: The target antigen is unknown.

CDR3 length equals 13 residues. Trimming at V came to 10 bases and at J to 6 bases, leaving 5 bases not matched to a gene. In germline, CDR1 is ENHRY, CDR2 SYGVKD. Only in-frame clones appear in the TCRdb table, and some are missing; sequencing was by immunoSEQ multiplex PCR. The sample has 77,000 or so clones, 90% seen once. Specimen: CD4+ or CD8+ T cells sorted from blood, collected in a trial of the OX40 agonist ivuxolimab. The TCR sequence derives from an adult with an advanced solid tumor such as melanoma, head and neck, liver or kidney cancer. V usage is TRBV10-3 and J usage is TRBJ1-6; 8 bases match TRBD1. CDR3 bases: TGTGCCACGTTCACAGGGGGTAATTCACCCCTCCACTTT. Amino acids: CATFTGGNSPLHF.